This T cell receptor beta chain was profiled in a study of T cell clonotyping in hematopoietic cell transplantation. Whole-study context: Cytoreduction preceded collection of pretransplant recipient samples.

The study's findings and limits: Broader posttransplant TCR repertoire diversity was predicted by graft donor and pretransplant recipient Inverse Simpson Index values. Cells were unsorted, so CD4 and CD8 contributions were not separated. At the given depth, recipient repertoires were over 95% de novo clonotypes.

Germline V lookup: CDR1 LNHDA, CDR2 SQIVND (reference sequence). This CDR3 region has 13 residues. Trimming at V came to 3 bases and at J to 8 bases, leaving 6 bases not matched to a gene. Using immunoSEQ multiplex PCR, the repertoire was profiled, and TCRdb retains in-frame clones only, with some absent. This sample has approximately 3,100 clones, with approximately 94% found just once. In regard to this clone: The target antigen is unknown.

The time point: recipient sample about 28 days before transplant, after cytoreduction. The source is a woman aged 50 to 60 with chronic myeloid leukemia. Some clones in this sample may be carry-over from other donors' samples. The chain combines TRBV19 with TRBJ1-2; 7 nucleotides align to TRBD1. This specimen was peripheral blood mononuclear cells, taken before stem cell transplant. The CDR3 bases are TGTGCCAGTAGTATCGAAGGGGGCGCCGGCTACACCTTC. Its translation is CASSIEGGAGYTF.